What follows are 32 T cell receptor beta chains derived from one specimen sequenced in a study of human T cells and chemical hapten exposure. The time point denotes: patch test 2, 6 weeks after DPC sensitization. Indicated treatment: therapeutic diphenylcyclopropenone sensitization with weekly scalp DPC. MiXCR, run by TCRdb on the RACE reads, gives a single entry per CDR3 protein. The sample consists of approximately 87,000 distinct CDR3 sequences, 9.5% to 12% of them appearing once. The sequenced sample was whole blood, obtained in connection with sensitization to the hapten diphenylcyclopropenone (DPC). All receptors derive from a middle-aged woman with alopecia areata. Some clones in this sample may be carry-over from other donors' samples.

This chain connects TRBV12-3 or TRBV12-4 to TRBJ1-3; the match to TRBD1 covers 9 bases. The CDR3 sequence is 17 residues long. V shed 7 bases, J shed 0 bases, and the junction held 10 bases outside the gene matches. The CDR3 is CASTRDRALHSGNTIYF. The CDR3, as DNA: TGTGCCAGCACTCGGGACAGGGCCCTCCACTCTGGAAACACCATATATTTT.

This clonotype was seen repeatedly, ten times or more. This sequence joins TRBV25-1 and TRBJ1-2; D is unresolved. CDR3 length equals 12 residues. V lost 4 bases to trimming and J lost 1 base, with 4 bases between them. In germline, CDR1 is MGHDK, CDR2 SYGVNS. The CDR3 bases are TGTGCCAGCAGTGGACTTAACTATGGCTACACCTTC. This encodes CASSGLNYGYTF.

V and J are TRBV10-3 and TRBJ1-6; no firm D call. The germline V gene encodes CDR1 ENHRY and CDR2 SYGVKD. The CDR3 has 13 amino acids. V was shortened by 6 bases and J by 7 bases, with 10 bases between the two germline ends. CDR3 in amino acids: CAIRAAANSPLHF. For the CDR3, the DNA is TGTGCCATCAGGGCGGCAGCCAATTCACCCCTCCACTTT.

Ten or more counts support this clonotype. The chain employs TRBV29-1 and TRBJ2-3, with a tentative D call TRBD2 (5 bases). The CDR3 has 14 amino acids. Germline V gene sequence: CDR1 SQVTM, CDR2 ANQGSEA. V lost 5 bases and J lost 3, with 15 bases in between. The CDR3 sequence is CSVHKRRGTDTQYF. The CDR3 nucleotides read TGCAGCGTTCACAAGCGGAGAGGGACAGATACGCAGTATTTT.

The genes are TRBV7-2 and TRBJ2-5; perhaps TRBD2 as D (5 bases). The CDR3 has 14 amino acids. V was trimmed by 1 base and J by 3 bases, leaving 9 bases between them. Germline lookup yields CDR1 SGHTA and CDR2 FQGNSA. In nucleotides, the CDR3 is TGTGCCAGCAGCTTAGAGAGGGCAGAAGAGACCCAGTACTTC. This encodes CASSLERAEETQYF. The whole variable domain, filled in from reference TRBV7-2 and TRBJ2-5, reads GAGVSQSPSNKVTEKGKDVELRCDPISGHTALYWYRQSLGQGLEFLIYFQGNSAPDKSGLPSDRFSAERTGGSVSTLTIQRTQQEDSAVYLCASSLERAEETQYFGPGTRLLVL.

By frequency in the sample, this clonotype is medium-sized. V is TRBV6-5 and J is TRBJ2-1; D is possibly TRBD1 or TRBD2 (5 bases each). The CDR3 is 11 residues long. Germline CDR1 is MNHEY and CDR2 is SVGAGI. The V end lost 2 bases, the J end lost 9 bases, and 5 bases lay between the germline ends. Here the CDR3 reads CASSYGGEQFF. The CDR3 DNA is TGTGCCAGCAGTTACGGGGGTGAGCAGTTCTTC.

This clonotype was counted many times. The V and J genes are TRBV15 and TRBJ1-2; no reliable D call. There are 14 residues in the CDR3. V lost 0 bases and J lost 4, with 9 bases in between. The V gene's germline CDR1 is LNHNV and CDR2 YYDKDF (reference sequence). The CDR3 nucleotides read TGTGCCACCAGCAGAGATCGGCGAGTCTATGGCTACACCTTC. Encoded protein: CATSRDRRVYGYTF.

At least ten counts were recorded for this clonotype. J is TRBJ2-7 and V is TRBV5-1; D tentatively reads TRBD1 or TRBD2 (5 bases each). The CDR3 totals 14 residues. The germline V gene encodes CDR1 SGHRS and CDR2 YFSETQ. V lost 0 bases and J 7 bases, leaving 14 bases between the germline ends. This CDR3 reads CASSLGAGAAEQYF. In nucleotides, the CDR3 is TGCGCCAGCAGCTTGGGGGCCGGGGCGGCAGAGCAGTACTTC. Drawing the rest from reference TRBV5-1 and TRBJ2-7, the complete variable domain is KAGVTQTPRYLIKTRGQQVTLSCSPISGHRSVSWYQQTPGQGLQFLFEYFSETQRNKGNFPGRFSGRQFSNSRSEMNVSTLELGDSALYLCASSLGAGAAEQYFGPGTRLTVT.

The chain is built from TRBV4-1 and TRBJ1-5; possibly TRBD1 for D (5 bases). In germline, CDR1 is MGHRA, CDR2 YSYEKL. With 1 base removed from V and 6 bases from J, the gap between germline ends came to 13 bases. The length of the CDR3 is 15 residues. This chain's CDR3 is CASSQGPGGFQPQHF. CDR3 bases: TGCGCCAGCAGCCAAGGCCCGGGGGGTTTTCAGCCCCAGCATTTT.

In its sample, this clonotype was seen a few times. The chain links TRBV7-2 to TRBJ2-7, with D perhaps matching TRBD1 (5 bases). Looked up from germline, CDR1 is SGHTA and CDR2 is FQGNSA. V was clipped by 4 bases and J by 6 bases, with 16 bases between them. This CDR3 region has 14 residues. This chain's CDR3 is CASSSSVGAAEQYF. The CDR3 DNA sequence: TGTGCCAGCAGCTCCTCCGTTGGGGCCGCCGAGCAGTACTTC.

The chain has TRBV7-2 and TRBJ1-1, with 7 bases matching TRBD1. The length of the CDR3 is 14 residues. CDR1 is SGHTA, CDR2 FQGNSA, per germline. Trimming took 6 bases from V and 5 from J; bases not matched to a gene: 9. In DNA, the CDR3 is TGTGCCAGCAGTCAAAGACAGGGAGGAACTGAAGCTTTCTTT. It specifies CASSQRQGGTEAFF.

This clonotype came up many times. The chain links TRBV14 to TRBJ1-1, with 10 positions matching TRBD1. From germline, CDR1 is SGHDN and CDR2 FVKESK. With 3 bases clipped from V and 1 base from J, the junction kept 2 bases outside the gene matches. There are 15 residues in the CDR3. The CDR3 sequence is CASSQGQGRNTEAFF. As DNA, the CDR3 is TGTGCCAGCAGCCAGGGACAGGGGAGGAACACTGAAGCTTTCTTT.

The chain links TRBV20-1 to TRBJ2-7; no reliable D call. The CDR3 sequence is 13 residues long. Trimming shortened V by 0 bases and J by 9 bases, and 15 bases separated the two germline ends. The germline CDR1 and CDR2 sequences are DFQATT and SNEGSKA (reference sequence). The CDR3 DNA reads TGCAGTGCTAGAGACAGTATCCATCCTGGGCAGTACTTC. This sequence encodes CSARDSIHPGQYF.

This clonotype came up many times. This chain uses TRBV18 with TRBJ1-2, with unresolved D. The germline CDR1 and CDR2 sequences are KGHSH and LQKENI. The CDR3 consists of 13 residues. The ends were cut back, 11 bases at V and 0 bases at J, with 13 bases in the middle. CDR3 DNA sequence: TGTGCCTCGTCGGAGAGCTCTAACTATGGCTACACCTTC. Residues: CASSESSNYGYTF.

J is TRBJ2-2 and V is TRBV15; 8 bases fit TRBD1. The CDR3 has 15 amino acids. Trimming cost V 5 bases and J 3 bases; bases outside gene matches: 5. The V gene's germline CDR1 is LNHNV and CDR2 YYDKDF (reference sequence). In DNA, the CDR3 is TGTGCCACCAGCGGTGACAGGGGTTACACCGGGGAGCTGTTTTTT. Translation: CATSGDRGYTGELFF. The variable domain in full, completed from reference TRBV15 and TRBJ2-2, reads DAMVIQNPRYQVTQFGKPVTLSCSQTLNHNVMYWYQQKSSQAPKLLFHYYDKDFNNEADTPDNFQSRRPNTSFCFLDIRSPGLGDTAMYLCATSGDRGYTGELFFGEGSRLTVL.

The chain couples TRBV2 to TRBJ1-1; D unresolved. Trimming pared 5 bases from V and 1 base from J, leaving 11 bases between. This CDR3 has 14 residues. The germline V gene encodes CDR1 SNHLY and CDR2 FYNNEI. CDR3 coding DNA: TGTGCCAGCAGTCCGTTGACATCGAACACTGAAGCTTTCTTT. This translates into CASSPLTSNTEAFF.

This clonotype was observed at least ten times. The chain is built from TRBV29-1 and TRBJ2-5; the match to TRBD1 covers 8 bases. Germline V CDR1 and CDR2: SQVTM, ANQGSEA. V was clipped by 6 bases and J by 0 bases; unmatched bases: 6. The CDR3 extends over 14 amino acids. The CDR3 bases are TGCAGCGTGGTGACAGGGGCCTACCAAGAGACCCAGTACTTC. It translates to CSVVTGAYQETQYF.

At least ten counts were recorded for this clonotype. V is TRBV3-1 and J is TRBJ1-1; D is unresolved. Trimming pared 4 bases from V and 0 bases from J, leaving 12 bases between. The V gene's germline CDR1 is LGHDT and CDR2 YNNKEL (reference sequence). This CDR3 comprises 15 residues. DNA for the CDR3: TGTGCCAGCAGCCCAGCTTTGGGAATGAACACTGAAGCTTTCTTT. This codes for CASSPALGMNTEAFF.

This clonotype was found many times. The rearrangement uses TRBV6-2 or TRBV6-3 and TRBJ2-3; 10 nucleotides line up with TRBD2. Trimming at V came to 5 bases and at J to 4 bases, leaving 6 bases not matched to a gene. The CDR3 has 15 amino acids. Looked up from germline, CDR1 is MNHEY and CDR2 is SVGEGT. DNA for the CDR3: TGTGCCAGCAGTCAAGCGGGAGGGCGGTCAGATACGCAGTATTTT. Protein: CASSQAGGRSDTQYF.

This chain uses TRBV15 with TRBJ2-7, with 8 nucleotides matching TRBD2. This CDR3 is built from 13 residues. Germline V lookup: CDR1 LNHNV, CDR2 YYDKDF (reference sequence). The ends lost 3 bases at V and 7 bases at J; junction bases unmatched: 5. CDR3 nucleotide sequence: TGTGCCACCAGCAGCGGGAGGGCTGGGGAGCAGTACTTC. Protein product: CATSSGRAGEQYF.

This clonotype has only a few counts. This chain joins TRBV5-4 and TRBJ2-1; 7 bases fit TRBD2. Trimming at V came to 4 bases and at J to 12 bases, leaving 10 bases not matched to a gene. The CDR3 sequence is 13 residues long. Germline loops: CDR1 SGHNT, CDR2 YYREEE (reference sequence). DNA of the CDR3: TGTGCCAGCAGCAGAAGCGGGGCCCCGGGGCAGTTCTTC. Protein: CASSRSGAPGQFF.

This clonotype was seen a handful of times. The rearrangement joins TRBV6-5 to TRBJ1-1; 7 bases are shared with TRBD1. The CDR3 is 15 residues long. Germline trimming cut 4 bases from V and 4 bases from J; bases unmatched to any gene: 9. Germline CDR1 and CDR2: MNHEY and SVGAGI. This chain's CDR3 is CASSLQGLGLTEAFF. CDR3 coding DNA: TGTGCCAGCAGTTTACAGGGGCTAGGGCTCACTGAAGCTTTCTTT.

The chain joins TRBV30 to TRBJ1-6; no clear D. The ends were cut back, 5 bases at V and 5 bases at J, with 16 bases in the middle. The germline V gene has CDR1 GTSNPN and CDR2 SVGIG (reference sequence). The CDR3 loop spans 15 amino acids. Written as DNA, the CDR3 is TGTGCCTGGGGCCACACGGCCGGTCATAATTCACCCCTCCACTTT. Translating gives CAWGHTAGHNSPLHF.

The chain uses TRBV29-1 and TRBJ2-2; no reliable D call. The CDR3 runs 12 residues. Trimming removed 4 bases from V and 4 bases from J, with 7 bases in between. Germline CDR1 is SQVTM and CDR2 is ANQGSEA. The CDR3 region has the DNA TGCAGCGTTGCCCGGACCACCGGGGAGCTGTTTTTT. Translation gives CSVARTTGELFF.

Many counts were recorded for this clonotype. V usage is TRBV5-4 and J usage is TRBJ2-7; a weak D match, TRBD2 (7 bases). Trimming left V 4 bases short and J 2 bases short, with 16 bases between. CDR1 is SGHNT, CDR2 YYREEE, per germline (reference sequence). The CDR3 has 15 residues. In DNA form, the CDR3 reads TGTGCCAGCAGCCTGTTCGGGGGGCCAGCCTACGAGCAGTACTTC. Protein sequence: CASSLFGGPAYEQYF.

This clonotype was seen a few times. The chain employs TRBV11-2 and TRBJ2-3, with D unclear. Between the trimmed V and J ends, which lost 1 base and 2 bases, there was a span of 13 bases. CDR3 length: 16 residues. Germline CDR1 SGHAT, CDR2 FQNNGV. CDR3 residues: CASSLGALVNTDTQYF. CDR3 in DNA: TGTGCCAGCAGCTTAGGGGCCTTAGTCAACACAGATACGCAGTATTTT. Combining the CDR3 with reference TRBV11-2 and TRBJ2-3 gives the whole variable domain EAGVAQSPRYKIIEKRQSVAFWCNPISGHATLYWYQQILGQGPKLLIQFQNNGVVDDSQLPKDRFSAERLKGVDSTLKIQPAKLEDSAVYLCASSLGALVNTDTQYFGPGTRLTVL.

This clonotype was recorded at least ten times. For the CDR3, the DNA is TGTGCCAGCAGTTACTCCCCCCGCGGACAGGGTGGAAAAACAGATACGCAGTATTTT. Translating it yields CASSYSPRGQGGKTDTQYF. The genes are TRBV6-5 and TRBJ2-3, with 8 bases identical to TRBD1. V was clipped by 0 bases and J by 3 bases; unmatched bases: 14. The CDR3 totals 19 residues. The V gene's germline CDR1 is MNHEY and CDR2 SVGAGI.

This clonotype has only a few counts. The chain carries TRBV2 and TRBJ1-4; D ambiguous. Germline V gene sequence: CDR1 SNHLY, CDR2 FYNNEI. Deletions cut 6 bases from V and 7 bases from J, with 6 bases between. The CDR3 consists of 11 residues. Here the CDR3 reads CASRLSEKLFF. The CDR3 bases are TGTGCCAGCAGACTCAGTGAAAAACTGTTTTTT.

CDR3 residues: CASSQDGTGTRVRETQYF. The CDR3 DNA is TGCGCCAGCAGCCAAGACGGGACAGGGACAAGGGTGAGAGAGACCCAGTACTTC. This rearrangement joins TRBV4-1 to TRBJ2-5; TRBD1 aligns across 9 bases. CDR1 and CDR2 (germline): MGHRA, YSYEKL. Trimming took 0 bases from V and 4 from J; bases not matched to a gene: 12. CDR3 length equals 18 residues.

This chain connects TRBV12-3 or TRBV12-4 to TRBJ2-1; TRBD2 aligns across 9 bases. The CDR3 has 15 residues. V shed 7 bases, J shed 6 bases, and the junction held 10 bases outside the gene matches. The CDR3 DNA sequence: TGTGCCAGCACCCTAAATAGCGGGGGTCCCAATGAGCAGTTCTTC. Translated, it gives CASTLNSGGPNEQFF.

The chain is built from TRBV7-2 and TRBJ1-6, with 9 bases lining up with TRBD1. Germline V CDR1 and CDR2: SGHTA, FQGNSA. The CDR3 spans 16 residues. With 3 bases clipped from V and 9 bases from J, the junction kept 9 bases outside the gene matches. CDR3 region: CASSLGRGQGSSPLHF. Written as DNA, the CDR3 is TGTGCCAGCAGCTTGGGGCGAGGACAGGGGAGTTCACCCCTCCACTTT.

This clonotype has ten or more counts. The chain has TRBV6-5 and TRBJ2-1; 9 nucleotides line up with TRBD2. J gave up 7 bases and V 2 bases, and 12 bases lay outside the gene matches. CDR3 size: 17 residues. CDR1 is MNHEY and CDR2 is SVGAGI in the germline V gene. The CDR3 DNA reads TGTGCCAGCAGTTACGGAAATTTAGCGGGGGCCGGGAATGAGCAGTTCTTC. It specifies CASSYGNLAGAGNEQFF.